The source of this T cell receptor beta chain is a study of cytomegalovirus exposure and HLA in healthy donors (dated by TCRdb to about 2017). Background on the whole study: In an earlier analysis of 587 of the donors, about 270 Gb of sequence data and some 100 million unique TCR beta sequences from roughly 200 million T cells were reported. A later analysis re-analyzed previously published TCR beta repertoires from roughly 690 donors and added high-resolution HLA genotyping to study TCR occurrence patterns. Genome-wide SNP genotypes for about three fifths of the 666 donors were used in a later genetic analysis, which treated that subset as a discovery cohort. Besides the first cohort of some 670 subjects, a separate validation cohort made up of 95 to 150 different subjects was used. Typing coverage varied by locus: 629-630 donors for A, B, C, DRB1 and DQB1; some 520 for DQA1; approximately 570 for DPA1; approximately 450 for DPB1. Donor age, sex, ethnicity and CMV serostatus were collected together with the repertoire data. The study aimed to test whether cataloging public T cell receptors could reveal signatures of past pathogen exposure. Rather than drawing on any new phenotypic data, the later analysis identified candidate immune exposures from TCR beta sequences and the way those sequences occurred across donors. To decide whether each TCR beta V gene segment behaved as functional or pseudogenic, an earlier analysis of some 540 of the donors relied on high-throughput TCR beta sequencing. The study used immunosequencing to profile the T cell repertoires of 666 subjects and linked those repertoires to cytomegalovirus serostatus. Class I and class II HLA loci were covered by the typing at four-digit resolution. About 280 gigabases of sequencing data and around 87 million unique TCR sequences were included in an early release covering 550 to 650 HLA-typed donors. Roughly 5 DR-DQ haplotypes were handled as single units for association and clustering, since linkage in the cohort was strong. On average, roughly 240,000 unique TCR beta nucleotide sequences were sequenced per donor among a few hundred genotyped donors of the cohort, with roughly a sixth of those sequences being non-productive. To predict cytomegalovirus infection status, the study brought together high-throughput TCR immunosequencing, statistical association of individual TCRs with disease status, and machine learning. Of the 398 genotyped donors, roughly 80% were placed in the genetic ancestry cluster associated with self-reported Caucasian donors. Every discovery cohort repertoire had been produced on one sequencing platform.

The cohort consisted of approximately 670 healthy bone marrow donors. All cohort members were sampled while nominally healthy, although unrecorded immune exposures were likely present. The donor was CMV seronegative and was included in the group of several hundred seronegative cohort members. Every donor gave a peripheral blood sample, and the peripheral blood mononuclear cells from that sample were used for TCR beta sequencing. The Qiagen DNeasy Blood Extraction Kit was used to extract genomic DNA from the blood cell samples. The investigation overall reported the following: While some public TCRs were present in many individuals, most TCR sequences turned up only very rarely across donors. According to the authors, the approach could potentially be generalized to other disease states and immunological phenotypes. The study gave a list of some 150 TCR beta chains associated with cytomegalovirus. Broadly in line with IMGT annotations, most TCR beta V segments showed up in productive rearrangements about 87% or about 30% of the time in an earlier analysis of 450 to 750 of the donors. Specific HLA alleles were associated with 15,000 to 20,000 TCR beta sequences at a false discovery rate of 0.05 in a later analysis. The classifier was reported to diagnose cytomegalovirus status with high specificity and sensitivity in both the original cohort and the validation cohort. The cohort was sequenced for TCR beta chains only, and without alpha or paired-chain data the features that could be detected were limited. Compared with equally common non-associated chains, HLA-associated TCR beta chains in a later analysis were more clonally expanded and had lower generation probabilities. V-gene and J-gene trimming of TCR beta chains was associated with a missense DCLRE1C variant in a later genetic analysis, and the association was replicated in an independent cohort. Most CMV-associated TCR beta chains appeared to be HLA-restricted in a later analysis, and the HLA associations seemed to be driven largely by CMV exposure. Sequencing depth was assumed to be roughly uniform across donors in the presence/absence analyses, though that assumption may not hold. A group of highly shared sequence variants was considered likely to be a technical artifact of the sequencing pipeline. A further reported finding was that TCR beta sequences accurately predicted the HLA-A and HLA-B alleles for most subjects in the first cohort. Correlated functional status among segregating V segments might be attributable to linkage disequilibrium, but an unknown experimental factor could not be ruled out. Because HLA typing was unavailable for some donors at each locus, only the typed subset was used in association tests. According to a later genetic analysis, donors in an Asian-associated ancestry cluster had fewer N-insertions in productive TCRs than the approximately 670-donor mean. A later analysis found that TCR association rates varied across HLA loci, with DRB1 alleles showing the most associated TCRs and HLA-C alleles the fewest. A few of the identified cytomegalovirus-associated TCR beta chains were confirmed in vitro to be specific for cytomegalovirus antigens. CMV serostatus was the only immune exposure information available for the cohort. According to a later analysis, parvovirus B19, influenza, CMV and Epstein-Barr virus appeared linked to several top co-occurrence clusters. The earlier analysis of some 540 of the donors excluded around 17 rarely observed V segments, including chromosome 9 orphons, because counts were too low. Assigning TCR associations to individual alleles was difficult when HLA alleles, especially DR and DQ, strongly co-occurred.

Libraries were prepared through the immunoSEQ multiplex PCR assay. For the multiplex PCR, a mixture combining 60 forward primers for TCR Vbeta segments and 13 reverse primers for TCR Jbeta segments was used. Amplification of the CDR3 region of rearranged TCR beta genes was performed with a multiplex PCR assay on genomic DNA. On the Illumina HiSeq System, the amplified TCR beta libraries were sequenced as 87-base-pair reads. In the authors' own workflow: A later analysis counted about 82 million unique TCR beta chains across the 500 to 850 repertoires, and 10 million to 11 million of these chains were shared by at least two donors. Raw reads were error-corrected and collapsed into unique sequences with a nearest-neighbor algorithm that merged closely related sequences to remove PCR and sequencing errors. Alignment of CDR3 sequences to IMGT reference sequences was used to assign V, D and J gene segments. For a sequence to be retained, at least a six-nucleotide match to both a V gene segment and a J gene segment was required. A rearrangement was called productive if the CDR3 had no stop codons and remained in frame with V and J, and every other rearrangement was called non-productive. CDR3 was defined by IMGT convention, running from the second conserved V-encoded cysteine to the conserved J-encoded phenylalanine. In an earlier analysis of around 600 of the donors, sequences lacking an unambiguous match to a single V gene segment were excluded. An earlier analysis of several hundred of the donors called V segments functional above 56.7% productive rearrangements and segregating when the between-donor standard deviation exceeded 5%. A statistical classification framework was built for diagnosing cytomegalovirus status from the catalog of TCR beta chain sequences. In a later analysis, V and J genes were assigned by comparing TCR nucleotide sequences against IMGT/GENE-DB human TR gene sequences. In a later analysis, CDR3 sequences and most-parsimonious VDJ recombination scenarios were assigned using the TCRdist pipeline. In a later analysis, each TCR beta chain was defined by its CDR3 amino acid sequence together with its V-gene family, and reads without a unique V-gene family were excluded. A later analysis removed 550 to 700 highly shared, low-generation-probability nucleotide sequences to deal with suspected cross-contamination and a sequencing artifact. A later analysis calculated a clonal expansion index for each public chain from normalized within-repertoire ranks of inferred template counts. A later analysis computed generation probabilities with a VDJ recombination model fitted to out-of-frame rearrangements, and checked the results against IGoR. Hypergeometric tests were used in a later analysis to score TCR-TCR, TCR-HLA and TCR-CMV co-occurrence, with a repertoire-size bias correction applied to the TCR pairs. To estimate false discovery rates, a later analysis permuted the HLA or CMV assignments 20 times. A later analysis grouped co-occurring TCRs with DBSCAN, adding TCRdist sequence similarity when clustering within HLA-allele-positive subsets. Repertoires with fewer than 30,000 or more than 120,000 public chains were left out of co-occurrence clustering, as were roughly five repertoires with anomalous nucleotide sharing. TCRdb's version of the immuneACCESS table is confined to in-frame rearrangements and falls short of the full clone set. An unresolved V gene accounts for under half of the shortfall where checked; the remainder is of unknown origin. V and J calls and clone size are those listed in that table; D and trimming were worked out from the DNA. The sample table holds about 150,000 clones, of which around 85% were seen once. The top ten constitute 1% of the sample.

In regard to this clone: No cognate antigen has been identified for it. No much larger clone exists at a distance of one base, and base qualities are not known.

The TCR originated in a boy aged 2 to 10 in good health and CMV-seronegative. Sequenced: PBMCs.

The DNA sequence is given as TGCGCCAGCAGTGGAGGCAAGGGGGCGCCCACAGATACGCAGTATTTT. Its protein is CASSGGKGAPTDTQYF. The rearrangement combines TRBV5-1 with TRBJ2-3; TRBD1 matches 7 bases in the middle. Trimming accounts for 5 bases at V and 2 bases at J, while the number of junction bases matched to no gene is 11. The CDR3, cysteine through phenylalanine, is 16 amino acids long. The read is trimmed to its CDR3 DNA, 48 bases read in frame from base 1. For CDR1 and CDR2, the germline V gene lists SGHRS and YFSETQ. The full variable domain, with segments outside the CDR3 supplied by the reference TRBV5-1 and TRBJ2-3 proteins, appears as KAGVTQTPRYLIKTRGQQVTLSCSPISGHRSVSWYQQTPGQGLQFLFEYFSETQRNKGNFPGRFSGRQFSNSRSEMNVSTLELGDSALYLCASSGGKGAPTDTQYFGPGTRLTVL.